This T cell receptor (beta chain) is from a study of Ad26.COV2.S vaccination and SARS-CoV-2 variants. Worth noting for this clone: No antigen is known for it.

Clones were read by immunoSEQ multiplex PCR, and TCRdb kept only the in-frame ones, dropping some. The repertoire has about 350,000 clones, 86% of them found once; the top ten carry approximately 11%. The sample's treatment: some 20 received Ad26.COV2.S at low or high dose, single or two shots; roughly 5 received placebo; per-sample allocation not given. Sampling took place 63 days after the first vaccine or placebo injection. Study-level findings and limits: Researchers cautioned that TCR breadth and depth analyses may have underestimated total T cell responses.

V was clipped by 1 base and J by 7 bases; unmatched bases: 8. CDR1 and CDR2 (germline): SNHLY, FYNNEI. This CDR3 is built from 15 residues. This receptor was taken from a person between 18 and 65 years old who received the Ad26.COV2.S COVID-19 vaccine or a placebo. The chain links TRBV2 to TRBJ2-5, with 8 bases aligning to TRBD2. The starting material was peripheral blood, obtained in a trial of Ad26.COV2.S vaccine versus placebo. The chain's CDR3 is CASSEGTSWGGTQYF. The CDR3 DNA follows: TGTGCCAGCAGTGAAGGGACTAGCTGGGGGGGGACCCAGTACTTC.